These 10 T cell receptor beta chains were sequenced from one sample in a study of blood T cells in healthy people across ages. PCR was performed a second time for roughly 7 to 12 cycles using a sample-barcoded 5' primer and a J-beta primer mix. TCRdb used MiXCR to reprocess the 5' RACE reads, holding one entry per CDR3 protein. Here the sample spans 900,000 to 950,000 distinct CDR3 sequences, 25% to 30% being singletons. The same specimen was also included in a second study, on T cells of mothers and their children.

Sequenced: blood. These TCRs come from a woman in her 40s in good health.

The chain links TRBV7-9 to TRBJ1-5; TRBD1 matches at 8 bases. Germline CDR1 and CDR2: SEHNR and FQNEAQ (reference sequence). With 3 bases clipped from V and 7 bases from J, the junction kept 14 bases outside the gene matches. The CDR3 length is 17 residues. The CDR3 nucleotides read TGTGCCAGCAGCTTGGGGACAGGAAAGCCCGCCGGGCAGCCCCAGCATTTT. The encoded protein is CASSLGTGKPAGQPQHF.

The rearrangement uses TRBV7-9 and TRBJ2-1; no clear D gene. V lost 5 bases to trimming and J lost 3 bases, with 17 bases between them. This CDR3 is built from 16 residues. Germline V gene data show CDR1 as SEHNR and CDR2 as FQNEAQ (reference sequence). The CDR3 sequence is CASSLQVTLVYNEQFF. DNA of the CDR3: TGTGCCAGCAGCCTTCAAGTGACATTGGTCTACAATGAGCAGTTCTTC. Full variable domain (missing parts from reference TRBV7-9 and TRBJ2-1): DTGVSQNPRHKITKRGQNVTFRCDPISEHNRLYWYRQTLGQGPEFLTYFQNEAQLEKSRLLSDRFSAERPKGSFSTLEIQRTEQGDSAMYLCASSLQVTLVYNEQFFGPGTRLTVL.

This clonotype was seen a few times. CDR3 nucleotides: TGTGCCAGCCGGGGAGGCCTGAACACCGGGGAGCTGTTTTTT. It codes for CASRGGLNTGELFF. The gene calls are TRBV9 and TRBJ2-2; a possible D gene is TRBD2 (6 bases). The length of the CDR3 is 14 residues. Germline CDR1 is SGDLS and CDR2 is YYNGEE. Trimming shortened V by 7 bases and J by 1 base, and 11 bases separated the two germline ends. Based on the CDR3 plus reference TRBV9 and TRBJ2-2, the full variable domain is DSGVTQTPKHLITATGQRVTLRCSPRSGDLSVYWYQQSLDQGLQFLIQYYNGEERAKGNILERFSAQQFPDLHSELNLSSLELGDSALYFCASRGGLNTGELFFGEGSRLTVL.

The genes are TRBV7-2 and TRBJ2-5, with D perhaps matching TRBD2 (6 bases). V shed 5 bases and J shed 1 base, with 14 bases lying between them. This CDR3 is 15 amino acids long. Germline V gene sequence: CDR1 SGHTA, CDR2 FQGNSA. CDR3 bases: TGTGCCAGCAGCCCCCAATCACTAGCCCAAGAGACCCAGTACTTC. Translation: CASSPQSLAQETQYF.

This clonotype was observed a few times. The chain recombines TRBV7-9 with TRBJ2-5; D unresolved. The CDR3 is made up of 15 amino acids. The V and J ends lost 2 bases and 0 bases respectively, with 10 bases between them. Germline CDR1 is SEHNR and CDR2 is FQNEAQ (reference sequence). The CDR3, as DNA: TGTGCCAGCAGCTTAATTTTTGATGACCAAGAGACCCAGTACTTC. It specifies CASSLIFDDQETQYF.

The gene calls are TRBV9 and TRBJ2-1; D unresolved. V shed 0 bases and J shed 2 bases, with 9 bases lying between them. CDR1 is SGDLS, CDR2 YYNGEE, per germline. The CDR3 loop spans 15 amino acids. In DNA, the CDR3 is TGTGCCAGCAGCGTAGAGAACGTAACCTACAATGAGCAGTTCTTC. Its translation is CASSVENVTYNEQFF.

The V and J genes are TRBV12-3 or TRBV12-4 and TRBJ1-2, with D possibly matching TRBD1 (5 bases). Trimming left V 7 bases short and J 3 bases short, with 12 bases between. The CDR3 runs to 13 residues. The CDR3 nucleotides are TGTGCCAGCACCTCCGGGACGGACTATGGCTACACCTTC. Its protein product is CASTSGTDYGYTF.

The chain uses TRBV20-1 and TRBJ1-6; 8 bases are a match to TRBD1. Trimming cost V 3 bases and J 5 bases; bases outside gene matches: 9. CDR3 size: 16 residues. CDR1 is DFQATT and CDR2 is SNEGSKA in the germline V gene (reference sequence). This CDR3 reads CSASRRTGPNNSPLHF. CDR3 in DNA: TGCAGTGCTAGCCGGAGGACAGGGCCGAATAATTCACCCCTCCACTTT.

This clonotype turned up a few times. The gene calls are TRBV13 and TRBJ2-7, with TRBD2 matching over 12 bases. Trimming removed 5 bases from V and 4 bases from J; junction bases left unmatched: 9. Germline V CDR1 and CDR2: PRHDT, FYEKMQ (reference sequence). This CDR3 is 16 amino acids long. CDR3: CASSPGRTSGDYEQYF. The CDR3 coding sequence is TGTGCCAGCAGCCCCGGAAGGACTAGCGGGGATTACGAGCAGTACTTC.

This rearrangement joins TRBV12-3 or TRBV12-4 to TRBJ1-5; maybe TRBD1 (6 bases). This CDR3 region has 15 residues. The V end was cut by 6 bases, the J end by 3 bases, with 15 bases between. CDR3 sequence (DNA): TGTGCCAGCAGCTGGCGGGGGGCCCCCAATCAGCCCCAGCATTTT. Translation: CASSWRGAPNQPQHF.